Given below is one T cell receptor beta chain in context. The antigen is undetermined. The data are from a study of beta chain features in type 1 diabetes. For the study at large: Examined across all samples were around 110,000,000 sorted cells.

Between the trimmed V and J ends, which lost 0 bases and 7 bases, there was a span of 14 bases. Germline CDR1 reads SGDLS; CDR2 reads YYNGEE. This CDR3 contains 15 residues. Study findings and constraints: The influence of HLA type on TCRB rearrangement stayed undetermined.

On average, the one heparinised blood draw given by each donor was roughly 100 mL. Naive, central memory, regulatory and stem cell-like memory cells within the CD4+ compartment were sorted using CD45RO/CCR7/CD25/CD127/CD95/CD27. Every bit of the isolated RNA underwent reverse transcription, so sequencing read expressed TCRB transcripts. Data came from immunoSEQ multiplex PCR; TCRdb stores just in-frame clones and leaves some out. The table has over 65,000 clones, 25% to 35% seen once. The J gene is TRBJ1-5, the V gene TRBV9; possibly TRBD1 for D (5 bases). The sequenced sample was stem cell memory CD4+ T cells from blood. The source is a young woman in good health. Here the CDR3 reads CASSVGSGNRQPQHF. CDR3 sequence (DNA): TGTGCCAGCAGCGTAGGGTCAGGGAATAGGCAGCCCCAGCATTTT.